The entry below gives a single T cell receptor (beta chain) sequence along with its context. The data were obtained in a study of OX40 agonist ivuxolimab in advanced cancers. This CDR3 has 14 amino acids. The J segment lost 10 bases and the V segment lost 10 bases, leaving 15 bases of the junction unmatched. The germline CDR1 and CDR2 sequences are SNHLY and FYNNEI. Data came from immunoSEQ multiplex PCR; TCRdb stores just in-frame clones and leaves some out. The table has some 100,000 clones, roughly 90% seen once. This sequence originates from an adult with an advanced solid tumor such as melanoma, head and neck, liver or kidney cancer. The specimen was CD4+ or CD8+ T cells sorted from blood, collected in a trial of the OX40 agonist ivuxolimab. The chain is built from TRBV2 and TRBJ2-3; 9 bases match TRBD2. Here the CDR3 reads CATPRGAGGQSQYF. The CDR3, as DNA: TGTGCCACCCCCAGGGGGGCGGGGGGGCAGTCGCAGTATTTT. Based on the CDR3 plus reference TRBV2 and TRBJ2-3, the full variable domain is EPEVTQTPSHQVTQMGQEVILRCVPISNHLYFYWYRQILGQKVEFLVSFYNNEISEKSEIFDDQFSVERPDGSNFTLKIRSTKLEDSAMYFCATPRGAGGQSQYFGPGTRLTVL.